These 18 T cell receptor beta chains originate from one sample sequenced in a study of CD4+ T cells in melanoma. Profiling relied on immunoSEQ multiplex PCR, and the TCRdb table lists in-frame clones only, not all of them. Of around 100,000 clones listed, roughly 90% are singletons. Sequencing was performed on peripheral blood. The source is a human donor with melanoma.

The V and J genes are TRBV5-4 and TRBJ2-7; TRBD2 matches at 11 bases. The J segment lost 5 bases and the V segment lost 9 bases, leaving 10 bases of the junction unmatched. The CDR3 has 14 amino acids. CDR1 is SGHNT, CDR2 YYREEE, per germline (reference sequence). The CDR3 reads CATGDGTSGHEQYF. Written as DNA, the CDR3 is TGTGCCACCGGCGACGGGACTAGCGGCCACGAGCAGTACTTC.

V gene TRBV27 combines with J gene TRBJ2-2, with a weak D call TRBD2 (7 bases). Trimming removed 5 bases at V and 4 bases at J, with 17 bases between. This CDR3 spans 16 amino acids. Germline V lookup: CDR1 MNHEY, CDR2 SMNVEV (reference sequence). CDR3 DNA sequence: TGTGCCAGCAGTACCCCGGGGGGCAGAGGCACCGGGGAGCTGTTTTTT. Translation: CASSTPGGRGTGELFF.

The sample holds one count of this clone. The genes are TRBV30 and TRBJ2-7; unclear D gene. This CDR3 region has 15 residues. Between the trimmed V and J ends, which lost 1 base and 6 bases, there was a span of 19 bases. Germline assignment: CDR1 GTSNPN and CDR2 SVGIG (reference sequence). CDR3 loop: CAWSDGPPPTGEQYF. The CDR3, as DNA: TGTGCCTGGAGTGACGGACCACCACCGACTGGCGAGCAGTACTTC.

The chain uses TRBV19 and TRBJ2-1, with D tentatively TRBD1 (5 bases). The CDR3 consists of 17 residues. Germline CDR1 LNHDA, CDR2 SQIVND (reference sequence). Trimming shortened V by 5 bases and J by 5 bases, and 22 bases separated the two germline ends. As DNA, the CDR3 is TGTGCCAGTAGTCCCTCAGGGCTGCACGGGCAAAACAATGAGCAGTTCTTC. It encodes CASSPSGLHGQNNEQFF.

The rearrangement joins TRBV29-1 to TRBJ2-5, with 7 bases fitting TRBD1. Trimming took 7 bases from V and 5 from J; bases not matched to a gene: 7. There are 12 residues in the CDR3. Germline lookup yields CDR1 SQVTM and CDR2 ANQGSEA. The CDR3 protein is CSARQGSETQYF. The CDR3 nucleotides read TGCAGCGCAAGACAGGGTTCGGAGACCCAGTACTTC.

The chain couples TRBV6-6 to TRBJ1-1, with 9 bases that match TRBD1. Germline V gene sequence: CDR1 MNHNY, CDR2 SVGAGI (reference sequence). V dropped 6 bases and J dropped 2; count of bases not matched to a gene: 7. The CDR3 is 15 residues long. CDR3 in DNA: TGTGCCAGCAGGCCCGGGACAGGGACAAACACTGAAGCTTTCTTT. This translates into CASRPGTGTNTEAFF.

This rearrangement joins TRBV6-6 to TRBJ2-7, with TRBD2 matching 7 bases. The CDR3 is 15 amino acids. Germline assignment: CDR1 MNHNY and CDR2 SVGAGI (reference sequence). The V segment lost 3 bases and the J segment 1 base; nucleotides outside the gene matches: 6. CDR3 sequence reads: CASSYSSSGSYEQYF. The CDR3 DNA is TGTGCCAGCAGTTATTCGTCTAGCGGTTCCTACGAGCAGTACTTC.

CDR3 in amino acids: CASSQLRQGPPSGVSYEQYF. DNA for the CDR3: TGCGCCAGCAGCCAATTGCGACAGGGGCCCCCTAGTGGCGTCTCCTACGAGCAGTACTTC. The J gene is TRBJ2-7, the V gene TRBV4-3, with 8 bases identical to TRBD1. Trimming at V came to 2 bases and at J to 0 bases, leaving 18 bases not matched to a gene. The germline gives CDR1 LGHNA, CDR2 YSLEER. This CDR3 has 20 residues.

This clone was detected once. CDR3 nucleotide sequence: TGTGCCAGCGGGGCTAGCCGCTTAGGCAATGAGCAGTTCTTC. This sequence encodes CASGASRLGNEQFF. This chain links TRBV7-8 with TRBJ2-1; D assignment may be TRBD1 or TRBD2 (5 bases each). V was trimmed by 8 bases and J by 6 bases, leaving 17 bases between them. This CDR3 spans 14 amino acids. Germline V gives CDR1 SGHVS, CDR2 FQNEAQ. The whole variable domain, remainder taken from reference TRBV7-8 and TRBJ2-1, is GAGVSQSPRYKVAKRGQDVALRCDPISGHVSLFWYQQALGQGPEFLTYFQNEAQLDKSGLPSDRFFAERPEGSVSTLKIQRTQQEDSAVYLCASGASRLGNEQFFGPGTRLTVL.

This clone showed up just once. The rearrangement links TRBV11-3 to TRBJ1-4; D gene unclear. CDR3 length equals 11 residues. The germline V and J ends were trimmed by 6 bases and 8 bases, with 7 bases remaining between them. Per germline, CDR1 SGHNT and CDR2 YENEEA. The CDR3 DNA follows: TGTGCCAGCAGTTCCCAGGAAAAACTGTTTTTT. Translating gives CASSSQEKLFF. Supplemented by reference TRBV11-3 and TRBJ1-4, the full variable domain reads EAGVVQSPRYKIIEKKQPVAFWCNPISGHNTLYWYLQNLGQGPELLIRYENEEAVDDSQLPKDRFSAERLKGVDSTLKIQPAELGDSAVYLCASSSQEKLFFGSGTQLSVL.

V gene TRBV7-3 combines with J gene TRBJ2-7; D not certain. Germline lookup yields CDR1 SGHTA and CDR2 FQGTGA. Trimming cost V 5 bases and J 4 bases, with 21 bases left between them. This CDR3 is 16 amino acids long. CDR3 coding DNA: TGTGCCAGCAGCCTATTTAGCCCCGTAAGTGGGTACGAGCAGTACTTC. Its protein product is CASSLFSPVSGYEQYF.

The V and J genes are TRBV6-4 and TRBJ1-3, with 10 bases identical to TRBD1. The CDR3 is made up of 18 amino acids. Germline V gene sequence: CDR1 MRHNA, CDR2 SNTAGT. The junction had 7 bases not matched to a gene; V was cut back by 2 bases and J by 0 bases. The CDR3 coding sequence is TGTGCCAGCAGTGACGGATGGACAGGGGGAAGCTCTGGAAACACCATATATTTT. It codes for CASSDGWTGGSSGNTIYF.

V usage is TRBV7-2 and J usage is TRBJ2-3; no reliable D call. This CDR3 spans 14 amino acids. With 2 bases removed from V and 2 bases from J, the gap between germline ends came to 8 bases. The germline CDR1 and CDR2 sequences are SGHTA and FQGNSA. CDR3 nucleotides: TGTGCCAGCAGCTTAAGCCGAGCCACAGATACGCAGTATTTT. It specifies CASSLSRATDTQYF. Complete variable domain (other parts from reference TRBV7-2 and TRBJ2-3): GAGVSQSPSNKVTEKGKDVELRCDPISGHTALYWYRQSLGQGLEFLIYFQGNSAPDKSGLPSDRFSAERTGGSVSTLTIQRTQQEDSAVYLCASSLSRATDTQYFGPGTRLTVL.

A few counts support this clone. The rearrangement joins TRBV7-9 to TRBJ2-1, with 7 bases matching TRBD2. The V and J ends lost 10 bases and 4 bases, in that order; junction bases with no gene match: 4. The CDR3 has 12 residues. Per germline, CDR1 SEHNR and CDR2 FQNEAQ (reference sequence). CDR3 loop: CATQGGYNEQFF. The DNA for the CDR3 is TGTGCCACCCAGGGAGGGTACAATGAGCAGTTCTTC.

The CDR3: CSVDTSGSSYNEQFF. As DNA, the CDR3 is TGCAGCGTTGACACTAGCGGGAGCTCCTACAATGAGCAGTTCTTC. This chain connects TRBV29-1 to TRBJ2-1, with TRBD2 identical over 11 bases. The germline CDR1 and CDR2 sequences are SQVTM and ANQGSEA. The CDR3 is 15 amino acids. The V and J ends lost 3 bases and 0 bases, in that order; junction bases with no gene match: 1.

The genes are TRBV7-9 and TRBJ1-1; TRBD1 is a possible D gene (6 bases). In germline, CDR1 is SEHNR, CDR2 FQNEAQ (reference sequence). The CDR3 is 14 residues long. Trimming pared 7 bases from V and 0 bases from J, leaving 12 bases between. The chain's CDR3 is CASTLRDMNTEAFF. For the CDR3, the DNA is TGTGCCAGCACCCTCAGGGACATGAACACTGAAGCTTTCTTT.

Worth noting for this clone: The germline gene is not matched at one end of the junction; a read error may be the cause. Other DNA sequences in the same sample also yield this CDR3. The gene calls are TRBV4-1 and TRBJ2-2; no clear D. Looked up from germline, CDR1 is MGHRA and CDR2 is YSYEKL. The CDR3 spans 16 residues. The DNA of the CDR3 is TGTGCCAGCAGCCTCATAAAAAGGGATATGTCCGGGGAGCTGTTTTTT. It translates to CASSLIKRDMSGELFF.

The DNA for the CDR3 is TGTGCCAGCAGTCCGGTGGGCTGGACGACAGAGATCACAGATACGCAGTATTTT. It yields the protein CASSPVGWTTEITDTQYF. V gene TRBV28 combines with J gene TRBJ2-3, with D perhaps TRBD1 (5 bases). The CDR3 sequence is 18 residues long. Germline V gives CDR1 MDHEN, CDR2 SYDVKM. With 5 bases removed from V and 2 bases from J, the gap between germline ends came to 23 bases.